One and the same sample provided the 6 T cell receptor beta chains below, sequenced in a study of cytomegalovirus exposure and HLA in healthy donors. The PCR ran on 60 Vbeta and 13 Jbeta primers. Sequenced by immunoSEQ multiplex PCR; TCRdb stores in-frame clones only, minus some. The sample includes 210,000 or so clones, less than 85% of them seen just once. The sample taken for sequencing was PBMCs. These receptors were taken from a young man in good health and CMV-seronegative.

The chain has TRBV2 and TRBJ1-5; D perhaps matches TRBD1 (5 bases). CDR1 SNHLY and CDR2 FYNNEI come from the germline V gene. The CDR3 extends over 14 amino acids. V was shortened by 8 bases and J by 5 bases, with 16 bases between the two germline ends. The CDR3 DNA follows: TGTGCCAGCGCACCATTGGGGCGAGATCAGCCCCAGCATTTT. This sequence encodes CASAPLGRDQPQHF. Together with reference TRBV2 and TRBJ1-5, the CDR3 gives the full variable domain: EPEVTQTPSHQVTQMGQEVILRCVPISNHLYFYWYRQILGQKVEFLVSFYNNEISEKSEIFDDQFSVERPDGSNFTLKIRSTKLEDSAMYFCASAPLGRDQPQHFGDGTRLSIL.

The chain is built from TRBV14 and TRBJ1-1; the D is unclear. The V and J ends lost 3 bases and 5 bases respectively, with 10 bases between them. The CDR3 covers 13 residues. CDR1 SGHDN and CDR2 FVKESK come from the germline V gene. The CDR3 spells CASSQGQLTEAFF. CDR3 coding DNA: TGTGCCAGCAGCCAGGGCCAGTTGACTGAAGCTTTCTTT.

This clone was seen a handful of times. The gene calls are TRBV7-9 and TRBJ1-1; 9 bases map to TRBD1. Germline trimming cut 7 bases from V and 4 bases from J; bases unmatched to any gene: 16. From germline, CDR1 is SEHNR and CDR2 FQNEAQ (reference sequence). The CDR3 is 17 residues long. The CDR3 nucleotides read TGTGCCAGCACCCAATTGGACAGGGGTGAAGTAGGCACTGAAGCTTTCTTT. Protein sequence: CASTQLDRGEVGTEAFF.

The chain links TRBV5-4 to TRBJ1-1, with D possibly TRBD1 on 5 matching bases. Trimming stripped 2 bases from V and 3 bases from J, with 14 bases between. CDR3 size: 15 residues. Germline V gene lookup returns CDR1 SGHNT and CDR2 YYREEE (reference sequence). CDR3 coding DNA: TGTGCCAGCAGCTTTCGATTCGGGGGTGACACTGAAGCTTTCTTT. Protein product: CASSFRFGGDTEAFF.

This sequence joins TRBV5-1 and TRBJ2-4, with 8 bases lining up with TRBD1. The length of the CDR3 is 14 residues. Unmatched junction bases numbered 4, after V lost 0 bases and J lost 8 bases. CDR1 is SGHRS, CDR2 YFSETQ, per germline. The CDR3, as DNA: TGCGCCAGCAGCTTGGGACAGGGGTTGGACATTCAGTACTTC. Its protein is CASSLGQGLDIQYF.

The rearrangement links TRBV29-1 to TRBJ1-2, with D perhaps TRBD1 (6 bases). Trimming removed 0 bases at V and 4 bases at J, with 18 bases between. Germline CDR1 reads SQVTM; CDR2 reads ANQGSEA. The CDR3 has 16 amino acids. CDR3 loop: CSVEDGGSRGAYGYTF. In DNA, the CDR3 is TGCAGCGTTGAAGACGGGGGATCGCGGGGGGCCTATGGCTACACCTTC.